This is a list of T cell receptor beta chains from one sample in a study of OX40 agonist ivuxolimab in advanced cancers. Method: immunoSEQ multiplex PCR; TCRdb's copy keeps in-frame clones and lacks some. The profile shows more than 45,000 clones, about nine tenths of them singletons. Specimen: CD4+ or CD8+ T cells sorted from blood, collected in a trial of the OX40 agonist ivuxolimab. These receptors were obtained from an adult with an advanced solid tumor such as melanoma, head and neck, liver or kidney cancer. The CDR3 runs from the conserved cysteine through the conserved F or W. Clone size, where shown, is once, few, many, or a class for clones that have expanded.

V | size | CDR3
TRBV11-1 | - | CASSLGTGGGETQYF
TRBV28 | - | CASRLQGWNTEAFF
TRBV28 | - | CASSLHNQNTGELFF
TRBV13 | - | CASSLGLAGGQETQYF
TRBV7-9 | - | CASSFPGVYQETQYF
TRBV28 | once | CASSFRGVRMEQYF
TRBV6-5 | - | CASSPGRYYEQYF
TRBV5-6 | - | CASSLVVGTEAFF
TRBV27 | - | CASSLSPSRSAFF
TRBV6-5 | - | CASSYFWNRGDEQYF
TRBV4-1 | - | CASSQGVMNTEAFF
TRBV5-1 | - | CASSLTPYEQYF
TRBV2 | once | CATSLNRGPTEAFF
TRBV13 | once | CASNLGPPGNEQFF
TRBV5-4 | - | CASSLYPVSDGYTF
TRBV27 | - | CASSLSVASPEQYF
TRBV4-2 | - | CASSHPGRAETQYF
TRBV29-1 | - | CSVEGGSREAYNEQFF
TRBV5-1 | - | CASSLGQGNYGYTF
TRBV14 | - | CASSLRGGINTIYF
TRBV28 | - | CASSLGGDGNTIYF
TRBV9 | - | CASSGTSGGADGELFF
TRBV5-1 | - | CASSLEGQGRETQYF
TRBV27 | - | CASSLSSTYEQYF
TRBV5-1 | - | CASSLASEGTYEQYF
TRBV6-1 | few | CASSEDDVVNTEAFF
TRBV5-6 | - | CASSWGPTEAFF
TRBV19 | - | CASSPAGRTEAFF
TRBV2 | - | CASQSVAVETQYF
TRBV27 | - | CASSYQGTGREQFF
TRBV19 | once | CASSTGSPGYEQYF
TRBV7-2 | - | CASSPLTGYPPETQYF
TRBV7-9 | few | CASSLSAGSYEQYF
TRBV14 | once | CASSPYPSEQFF
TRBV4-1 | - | CASSQVGDSEAFF
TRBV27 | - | CASSLGRGYEQYF
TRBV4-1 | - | CASSLWTENTGELFF